This TCR beta chain emerged from a study of metastatic and nonmetastatic thyroid tumors. The wider study: Comparison of repertoires was carried out across blood and tumor or nodule tissue from malignant and benign thyroid patients.

Prior to thyroid surgery, none of the patients had received any treatment. This clone was picked up many times. Its antigen is undetermined. Findings and caveats of the study: Versus benign nodules, malignant thyroid tumors reportedly had significantly higher TCR beta diversity, in blood and tumor.

Authors' methods: Clinicopathological groups supplied CDR3 differences that were used to build a distant-metastasis classifier for papillary thyroid cancer. TCRdb used MiXCR to call clones anew from the PCR reads. TCRdb's processing, not the authors', yielded these V and J calls. Among about 7,600 clones listed, roughly 30% were seen once. This TCR derives from a female donor with papillary thyroid cancer or a benign thyroid nodule (not recorded which). Some clones in this sample may be carry-over from other donors' samples. The sample taken for sequencing was adjacent normal tissue.

Written as DNA, the CDR3 is TGCAGTGCTATATGGACTAGCGGGAGGATCGGAAATGAGCAGTTCTTC. Protein: CSAIWTSGRIGNEQFF. The chain employs TRBV20-1 and TRBJ2-1; TRBD2 aligns across 14 bases. The CDR3 consists of 16 residues. Trimming removed 4 bases from V and 7 bases from J; junction bases left unmatched: 9. Germline CDR1 and CDR2: DFQATT and SNEGSKA (reference sequence).